Each of the 5 T cell receptor beta chains below was sequenced from the same sample in a study of shared clonotypes between healthy human individuals (TCRdb year 2020). CD8 naive samples were CD45RO-negative cells positively selected for CCR7, giving a CD45RA+CCR7+ population that excluded TemRA cells. The library was made by the immunoSEQ multiplex PCR assay. Drawn from immuneACCESS, this table holds only the in-frame rearrangements with V and J called that TCRdb kept. Clones are partly lost; checked studies trace under half to an unresolved V gene and leave the rest unexplained. The sample table contains millions of clones; only one count was recorded for over 85% of them. The biggest ten clones account for 1.1% of the sample. The sequencing sample was made of naive CD8+ T cells sorted from blood. This specimen's cell subset or site label, interpreted: CD45RA+CCR7+. The receptors come from a man younger than 35 in good health.

This clone was seen once. The genes are TRBV9 and TRBJ2-2; TRBD1 aligns across 7 bases. The CDR3 has 16 residues. Germline trimming cut 5 bases from V and 2 bases from J; bases unmatched to any gene: 9. Germline CDR1 reads SGDLS; CDR2 reads YYNGEE. CDR3 residues: CASSGPGTVNTGELFF. The CDR3 DNA is TGTGCCAGCAGTGGCCCCGGGACAGTTAACACCGGGGAGCTGTTTTTT.

Concerning this clone itself: It is likely a read error, because the conserved phenylalanine at the end of the CDR3 is missing. Because the CDR3's place on the DNA is in doubt, the DNA is left out and the CDR3 is given as listed by TCRdb. The chain joins TRBV5-4 to TRBJ1-2. The CDR3 comprises 13 residues, both ends counted. The germline V gene has CDR1 SGHNT and CDR2 YYREEE (reference sequence). CDR3 sequence: CASSDGSGGWKEL.

In regard to this clone: Other DNA sequences of this sample code for an identical CDR3. The chain is built from TRBV9 and TRBJ2-7, with 11 bases that match TRBD2. The trim removed 0 bases at V and 4 bases at J, leaving 3 bases unmatched. CDR1 is SGDLS and CDR2 is YYNGEE in the germline V gene. This CDR3 contains 15 residues. The CDR3 loop is CASSVGASGGYEQYF. DNA of the CDR3: TGTGCCAGCAGCGTAGGTGCTAGCGGGGGGTACGAGCAGTACTTC.

The chain recombines TRBV27 with TRBJ1-2; tentative D call: TRBD1 (6 bases). This CDR3 is 14 amino acids long. Trimming removed 8 bases at V and 7 bases at J, with 20 bases between. The germline V gene encodes CDR1 MNHEY and CDR2 SMNVEV (reference sequence). CDR3 region: CASRPRGRAGGYTF. CDR3 bases: TGTGCCAGCCGCCCCAGGGGCCGCGCGGGTGGCTACACCTTC.

This chain uses TRBV6-5 with TRBJ2-2, with D perhaps assigned TRBD1 or TRBD2 (5 bases each). Trimming removed 2 bases from V and 6 bases from J, with 10 bases in between. Germline V gene data show CDR1 as MNHEY and CDR2 as SVGAGI. The CDR3 runs 14 residues. Here the CDR3 DNA reads TGTGCCAGCAGTTACGTGGGACCGGCCGGGGAGCTGTTTTTT. This translates into CASSYVGPAGELFF.